This TCR beta chain was documented in a study of beta chain features in type 1 diabetes. The CDR3 sequence is 15 residues long. Per germline, CDR1 SGHRS and CDR2 YFSETQ. Trimming took off 2 bases at V and 3 bases at J, with 14 bases between the two ends. This clone was found a few times. No antigen is known for it. Study-level results: The study found that naive, central memory and Treg TCRB repertoires appeared more similar in patients than in healthy donors. Sequencing of cDNA might inflate the share of cells that strongly express TCR. Shorter TCRB CDR3s, moderately but significantly so, were found in Type 1 diabetes patients in all four CD4+ subsets.

As every portion of the isolated RNA was reverse transcribed, the sequencing read expressed TCRB transcripts. The assay was immunoSEQ multiplex PCR, and TCRdb's table has in-frame clones only and misses some. The sample carries hundreds of thousands of clones, over 10% recorded once. Sorting based on CD45RO/CCR7/CD25/CD127/CD95/CD27 separated CD4+ naive, central memory, regulatory and stem cell-like memory cells. The gene calls are TRBV5-1 and TRBJ1-1; possibly TRBD1 for D (5 bases). The material sequenced was naive CD4+ T cells from blood. The clonotype comes from a young man with type 1 diabetes. This CDR3 reads CASSFGQGTDTEAFF. The CDR3 DNA sequence: TGCGCCAGCAGCTTCGGCCAGGGTACCGACACTGAAGCTTTCTTT. Combining the CDR3 with reference TRBV5-1 and TRBJ1-1 gives the whole variable domain KAGVTQTPRYLIKTRGQQVTLSCSPISGHRSVSWYQQTPGQGLQFLFEYFSETQRNKGNFPGRFSGRQFSNSRSEMNVSTLELGDSALYLCASSFGQGTDTEAFFGQGTRLTVV.